This passage covers 31 T cell receptor beta chains from one sample sequenced in a study of persistence of HIV-infected CD4 T cells. Sequencing used immunoSEQ version 4 in survey mode. The assay was immunoSEQ multiplex PCR, and TCRdb's table has in-frame clones only and misses some. The sample shows tens of thousands of clones, roughly three quarters of them seen only once. These TCRs' antigens remain unknown. Stimulation used about 10 ug/mL lysate from CMV-infected fibroblasts. Sorted nonresponding memory CD4+ T cells were CD40L-negative, CD69-negative, CD45RO-high. Sample: CD4+ T cells sorted from PBMCs after roughly 19-hour stimulation, taken from a patient who received antiretroviral therapy. The receptors stem from an adult woman with HIV who was CMV-seropositive.

The gene calls are TRBV11-3 and TRBJ2-7, with D possibly matching TRBD1 (6 bases). Trimming removed 6 bases at V and 2 bases at J, with 20 bases between. Germline values: CDR1 SGHNT, CDR2 YENEEA. The CDR3 extends over 16 amino acids. The DNA of the CDR3 is TGTGCCAGCAGTTCAGAAAAAGGGGGTGGAACCTACGAGCAGTACTTC. Protein product: CASSSEKGGGTYEQYF.

The chain couples TRBV18 to TRBJ1-3; D is unclear. Germline assignment: CDR1 KGHSH and CDR2 LQKENI. Trimming took off 3 bases at V and 8 bases at J, with 8 bases between the two ends. The CDR3 is made up of 12 amino acids. This CDR3 reads CASSPERDTIYF. The CDR3 nucleotides are TGTGCCAGCTCACCCGAGCGTGACACCATATATTTT.

The chain links TRBV6-5 to TRBJ2-1; 14 nucleotides align to TRBD2. The germline gives CDR1 MNHEY, CDR2 SVGAGI. This CDR3 spans 15 amino acids. V was clipped by 6 bases and J by 8 bases; unmatched bases: 6. The CDR3 DNA reads TGTGCCAGCAGCCCCCGGACTAGCGGGAGGCATGAGCAGTTCTTC. Its protein product is CASSPRTSGRHEQFF.

Here the CDR3 reads CASSQDSFAGTSGGDTQYF. The CDR3, as DNA: TGCGCCAGCAGCCAAGATTCCTTTGCCGGGACTAGCGGGGGAGATACGCAGTATTTT. This chain links TRBV4-1 with TRBJ2-3; 14 nucleotides match TRBD2. The CDR3 runs to 19 residues. Trimming took 0 bases from V and 5 from J; bases not matched to a gene: 10. Germline V gene sequence: CDR1 MGHRA, CDR2 YSYEKL.

The chain links TRBV6-1 to TRBJ2-7, with 7 nucleotides matching TRBD1. The germline CDR1 and CDR2 sequences are MNHNS and SASEGT. This CDR3 is 14 amino acids long. The trim removed 0 bases at V and 6 bases at J, leaving 5 bases unmatched. The CDR3 DNA sequence: TGTGCCAGCAGTGAAGCGGGGGACAGCGGCGAGCAGTACTTC. Translation: CASSEAGDSGEQYF.

This chain uses TRBV2 with TRBJ1-1; 9 bases fit TRBD1. This CDR3 contains 13 residues. With 2 bases clipped from V and 8 bases from J, the junction kept 3 bases outside the gene matches. Germline CDR1 SNHLY, CDR2 FYNNEI. CDR3 amino acids: CASSERGTGEAFF. CDR3 in DNA: TGTGCCAGCAGTGAACGCGGGACAGGGGAAGCTTTCTTT.

In nucleotides, the CDR3 is TGTGCCAGCAGACTATCTAGTAGCCACGAGCAGTACTTC. This translates into CASRLSSSHEQYF. The J gene is TRBJ2-7, the V gene TRBV7-8; D remains unclear. Trimming removed 6 bases from V and 5 bases from J, with 14 bases in between. The germline V gene has CDR1 SGHVS and CDR2 FQNEAQ. The CDR3 length is 13 residues. Together with reference TRBV7-8 and TRBJ2-7, the CDR3 gives the full variable domain: GAGVSQSPRYKVAKRGQDVALRCDPISGHVSLFWYQQALGQGPEFLTYFQNEAQLDKSGLPSDRFFAERPEGSVSTLKIQRTQQEDSAVYLCASRLSSSHEQYFGPGTRLTVT.

The gene calls are TRBV2 and TRBJ1-2, with D possibly TRBD1 on 5 matching bases. Trimming shortened V by 7 bases and J by 3 bases, and 12 bases separated the two germline ends. Germline assignment: CDR1 SNHLY and CDR2 FYNNEI. The CDR3 spans 13 residues. The chain's CDR3 is CASIAGNDYGYTF. The CDR3 coding sequence is TGTGCCAGCATTGCAGGGAATGACTATGGCTACACCTTC.

The V call is TRBV21-1, the J call TRBJ2-3; TRBD2 was called by the table and not checked on the DNA. TRBV21-1 is a pseudogene locus. The CDR3 extends over 17 amino acids. The CDR3 region has the DNA TGTGCCAGCAGCAATTGGGCGGGGGCAACCAGTGGAGATACGCAGTATTTT. Its translation is CASSNWAGATSGDTQYF.

This clone has more than one count but fewer than ten. The chain has TRBV5-1 and TRBJ1-2; 9 bases line up with TRBD1. V lost 6 bases and J lost 4; bases outside the gene matches: 10. The CDR3 runs 15 residues. Germline loops: CDR1 SGHRS, CDR2 YFSETQ. The CDR3 is CASKDEPGQGYGYTF. The CDR3 DNA reads as TGCGCCAGCAAGGACGAACCGGGACAGGGCTATGGCTACACCTTC.

This chain connects TRBV5-6 to TRBJ1-1; D gene unclear. In germline, CDR1 is SGHDT, CDR2 YYEEEE. Trimming took off 4 bases at V and 7 bases at J, with 17 bases between the two ends. CDR3 length: 14 amino acids. The CDR3 DNA is TGTGCCAGCAGCGTCCCGTACTCACGGAGTGAAGCTTTCTTT. It specifies CASSVPYSRSEAFF.

The V and J genes are TRBV12-3 or TRBV12-4 and TRBJ2-1; 8 nucleotides align to TRBD2. J gave up 9 bases and V 8 bases, and 9 bases lay outside the gene matches. This CDR3 has 13 residues. CDR3 bases: TGTGCCAGCCGCGGGGGGCCAATCGGTGAGCAGTTCTTC. Translation gives CASRGGPIGEQFF.

This clone appeared a single time. The chain is built from TRBV7-3 and TRBJ2-3, with 9 nucleotides matching TRBD1. The germline V gene encodes CDR1 SGHTA and CDR2 FQGTGA. The ends lost 6 bases at V and 5 bases at J; junction bases unmatched: 9. CDR3 length equals 15 residues. This CDR3 reads CASSPGQGSGDTQYF. CDR3 bases: TGTGCCAGCAGTCCGGGACAGGGTTCGGGAGATACGCAGTATTTT. The entire variable domain, with the rest obtained from reference TRBV7-3 and TRBJ2-3, is as follows: GAGVSQTPSNKVTEKGKYVELRCDPISGHTALYWYRQSLGQGPEFLIYFQGTGAADDSGLPNDRFFAVRPEGSVSTLKIQRTERGDSAVYLCASSPGQGSGDTQYFGPGTRLTVL.

V gene TRBV14 combines with J gene TRBJ1-2; D remains ambiguous. Germline-derived CDR1 and CDR2 are SGHDN and FVKESK. The CDR3 has 11 amino acids. V was pared by 0 bases and J by 7 bases, with 3 bases between. This CDR3 is CASSQDSGYTF. The CDR3 nucleotides read TGTGCCAGCAGCCAAGATAGTGGCTACACCTTC.

The V and J genes are TRBV5-4 and TRBJ2-2; D gene uncertain. The CDR3 sequence is 15 residues long. V was pared by 5 bases and J by 6 bases, with 17 bases between. CDR1 and CDR2 from the germline V gene are SGHNT and YYREEE (reference sequence). CDR3: CASSFEEGRSGELFF. The DNA of the CDR3 is TGTGCCAGCAGTTTTGAGGAAGGACGTTCCGGGGAGCTGTTTTTT.

The count of this clone is one. The chain recombines TRBV28 with TRBJ1-1; 8 nucleotides line up with TRBD1. Trimming took 7 bases from V and 8 from J; bases not matched to a gene: 21. The CDR3 has 17 amino acids. CDR1 and CDR2 (germline): MDHEN, SYDVKM. CDR3 nucleotide sequence: TGTGCCAGCAACCTCCGACGGACAGGGAGTTTCCCGAACGAAGCTTTCTTT. Protein product: CASNLRRTGSFPNEAFF.

The genes are TRBV29-1 and TRBJ2-7; TRBD2 agrees at 11 bases. With V trimmed by 3 bases and J by 4 bases, 17 bases remained unmatched. The germline gives CDR1 SQVTM, CDR2 ANQGSEA. The CDR3 loop spans 18 amino acids. Written as DNA, the CDR3 is TGCAGCGTTGATAACCTTGGACCGGGACTAGCGGAAAAATACGAGCAGTACGTC. Translating gives CSVDNLGPGLAEKYEQYV.

The V call is TRBV5-1, the J call TRBJ1-1; unclear D gene. The CDR3 spans 17 residues. CDR1 and CDR2 (germline): SGHRS, YFSETQ. The V gene lost 5 bases and the J gene lost 2 bases, with 22 bases spanning the gap. CDR3 sequence (DNA): TGCGCCAGCAGAGCTTCGGGGAGCTCAACCTTCAACACTGAAGCTTTCTTT. Its protein is CASRASGSSTFNTEAFF.

J is TRBJ2-1 and V is TRBV24-1; TRBD2 aligns across 9 bases. V gave up 9 bases and J gave up 6 bases; unmatched junction bases: 11. The length of the CDR3 is 15 residues. Germline V gene lookup returns CDR1 KGHDR and CDR2 SFDVKD. The CDR3 bases are TGTGCCACCGGAAAAGCGGGGGGCGCCCGCAATGAGCAGTTCTTC. Residues: CATGKAGGARNEQFF.

The V and J genes are TRBV5-6 and TRBJ1-2, with D uncertain. Trimming cost V 0 bases and J 4 bases, with 10 bases left between them. CDR3 length: 14 residues. Germline V gene data show CDR1 as SGHDT and CDR2 as YYEEEE. The CDR3 spells CASSLVGLSYGYTF. CDR3 DNA: TGTGCCAGCAGCTTGGTGGGTCTCAGCTATGGCTACACCTTC. The variable domain in full, completed from reference TRBV5-6 and TRBJ1-2, reads DAGVTQSPTHLIKTRGQQVTLRCSPKSGHDTVSWYQQALGQGPQFIFQYYEEEERQRGNFPDRFSGHQFPNYSSELNVNALLLGDSALYLCASSLVGLSYGYTFGSGTRLTVV.

V and J are TRBV5-1 and TRBJ1-5; 9 bases map to TRBD1. After removal of 3 bases from V and 1 base from J, the junction contained 8 bases not matched to a gene. The germline V gene has CDR1 SGHRS and CDR2 YFSETQ. This CDR3 region has 17 residues. The CDR3 protein is CASSSGTGYRSNQPQHF. CDR3 in DNA: TGCGCCAGCAGCTCCGGGACAGGGTATAGAAGCAATCAGCCCCAGCATTTT.

In this sample, this clone turned up a few times. The chain carries TRBV7-9 and TRBJ1-5; weak D call: TRBD1 (5 bases). The CDR3 consists of 13 residues. Trimming cost V 10 bases and J 2 bases, with 12 bases left between them. CDR1 SEHNR and CDR2 FQNEAQ come from the germline V gene (reference sequence). CDR3 nucleotide sequence: TGTGCCACCAATCGGGACGGCAATCAGCCCCAGCATTTT. Translated, it gives CATNRDGNQPQHF. Filled out from reference TRBV7-9 and TRBJ1-5, the complete variable domain reads DTGVSQNPRHKITKRGQNVTFRCDPISEHNRLYWYRQTLGQGPEFLTYFQNEAQLEKSRLLSDRFSAERPKGSFSTLEIQRTEQGDSAMYLCATNRDGNQPQHFGDGTRLSIL.

The chain joins TRBV30 to TRBJ1-2, with 8 bases identical to TRBD1. CDR1 is GTSNPN, CDR2 SVGIG, per germline (reference sequence). CDR3 length: 13 residues. With V trimmed by 2 bases and J by 8 bases, 7 bases remained unmatched. CDR3 amino acids: CAWSSGQGRGYTF. CDR3 DNA: TGTGCCTGGAGTTCCGGACAGGGAAGGGGCTACACCTTC.

V usage is TRBV30 and J usage is TRBJ2-1; 9 nucleotides align to TRBD1. The CDR3 is 15 amino acids. The germline CDR1 and CDR2 sequences are GTSNPN and SVGIG (reference sequence). V lost 0 bases, J lost 8 bases, and 8 bases stayed unmatched. CDR3 sequence: CAWSVLGQGNYEQFF. CDR3 nucleotides: TGTGCCTGGAGTGTACTGGGACAGGGTAACTATGAGCAGTTCTTC.

The CDR3 sequence: CASSRNRMNTEAFF. The CDR3 DNA sequence: TGTGCCAGCAGCCGGAACCGAATGAACACTGAAGCTTTCTTT. The chain combines TRBV6-5 with TRBJ1-1; D gene uncertain. The CDR3 length is 14 residues. Per the germline V gene, CDR1 is MNHEY and CDR2 is SVGAGI. V dropped 6 bases and J dropped 0 bases, with 11 bases sitting between them.

The chain links TRBV18 to TRBJ2-3, with 8 bases that match TRBD2. Trimming took 11 bases from V and 4 from J; bases not matched to a gene: 5. The length of the CDR3 is 12 residues. Germline CDR1 is KGHSH and CDR2 is LQKENI. The CDR3 reads CASGTSADTQYF. Written as DNA, the CDR3 is TGTGCCTCCGGGACTAGTGCAGATACGCAGTATTTT.

The chain recombines TRBV5-4 with TRBJ1-1; D not certain. The length of the CDR3 is 17 residues. The germline CDR1 and CDR2 sequences are SGHNT and YYREEE (reference sequence). With 0 bases removed from V and 0 bases from J, the gap between germline ends came to 15 bases. CDR3 protein: CASSLGQAASMNTEAFF. The CDR3, as DNA: TGTGCCAGCAGCTTGGGGCAGGCGGCCAGCATGAACACTGAAGCTTTCTTT.

The chain combines TRBV9 with TRBJ1-1, with D perhaps matching TRBD1 (6 bases). In germline, CDR1 is SGDLS, CDR2 YYNGEE. The CDR3 spans 17 residues. V dropped 0 bases and J dropped 5 bases, with 20 bases sitting between them. The CDR3 nucleotides are TGTGCCAGCAGCGTAGGGGAGGAAGGGGGGTTTGCGACTGAAGCTTTCTTT. Its protein is CASSVGEEGGFATEAFF.

The V gene is TRBV14, the J gene TRBJ2-7; 10 nucleotides align to TRBD2. The CDR3 contains 14 residues. Germline CDR1 SGHDN, CDR2 FVKESK. V trimming: 5 bases; J trimming: 3 bases; junction bases outside the gene matches: 4. The CDR3 DNA sequence: TGTGCCAGCAGCAAAGCGGGGGGGCTCTACGAGCAGTACTTC. As protein: CASSKAGGLYEQYF.

This sequence joins TRBV30 and TRBJ2-2; tentatively, D is TRBD2 (6 bases). Germline loops: CDR1 GTSNPN, CDR2 SVGIG (reference sequence). V gave up 8 bases and J gave up 5 bases, with 18 bases separating them. The CDR3 has 14 amino acids. In DNA form, the CDR3 reads TGTGCCGAGGGTCGGGGGAAGGGAACCGGGGAGCTGTTTTTT. This codes for CAEGRGKGTGELFF. The full variable domain, with the rest looked up from reference TRBV30 and TRBJ2-2, is SQTIHQWPATLVQPVGSPLSLECTVEGTSNPNLYWYRQAAGRGLQLLFYSVGIGQISSEVPQNLSASRPQDRQFILSSKKLLLSDSGFYLCAEGRGKGTGELFFGEGSRLTVL.

The V and J genes are TRBV15 and TRBJ2-4; 8 bases align to TRBD1. Looked up from germline, CDR1 is LNHNV and CDR2 is YYDKDF (reference sequence). With 3 bases clipped from V and 1 base from J, the junction kept 11 bases outside the gene matches. The CDR3 contains 18 residues. The CDR3 bases are TGTGCCACCAGCAGTTTCTACAGGGGGTCGTCTGCCAAAAACATTCAGTACTTC. Translated, it gives CATSSFYRGSSAKNIQYF.